This record covers a single TCR beta chain. Its antigen is undetermined. Germline V CDR1 and CDR2: MNHEY, SMNVEV (reference sequence). This CDR3 is 13 amino acids long. V lost 3 bases, J lost 4 bases, and 9 bases lay in between. The source of the sample is a study of cytomegalovirus exposure and HLA in healthy donors. This PCR relied on a set of 60 Vbeta primers and 13 Jbeta primers. The assay was immunoSEQ multiplex PCR, and TCRdb's table has in-frame clones only and misses some. The sample records some 180,000 clones, nearly 80% being singletons. Study results and limitations: Researchers reported in a later analysis that a missense DCLRE1C variant was tied to TCR beta V- and J-gene trimming. Reportedly, a later analysis found an Asian-associated ancestry cluster had fewer N-insertions than the approximately 670-donor mean.

The chain joins TRBV27 to TRBJ1-2; D unclear. This clonotype originated in a female donor in good health and CMV-seronegative. Sequenced material: PBMCs. The CDR3 coding sequence is TGTGCCAGCAGTTTCCGACTGAGCTATGGCTACACCTTC. It specifies CASSFRLSYGYTF.